These 27 T cell receptor beta chains share one sample of origin, sequenced in a study of siplizumab effects on memory and regulatory T cells. The protocol was immunoSEQ multiplex PCR, while the TCRdb copy is restricted to in-frame clones and leaves out a portion. This table holds about 50,000 clones, about 90% found once. The sample consisted of naive CD8+ T cells sorted from blood. These receptors were collected from a human donor in good health.

The rearrangement links TRBV6-6 to TRBJ1-6; D remains ambiguous. Germline CDR1 reads MNHNY; CDR2 reads SVGAGI (reference sequence). The V end was cut by 2 bases, the J end by 6 bases, with 8 bases between. This CDR3 is 14 amino acids long. CDR3 in DNA: TGTGCCAGCAGTTACGTGGGGTTTAATTCACCCCTCCACTTT. Its protein product is CASSYVGFNSPLHF.

CDR3 nucleotide sequence: TGTGCCAGCAGTGAAGAGGAAGGAGAAGACAGGGCGGGCACCGGGGAGCTGTTTTTT. Its protein product is CASSEEEGEDRAGTGELFF. The chain joins TRBV2 to TRBJ2-2, with 7 positions matching TRBD1. Trimming cost V 1 base and J 4 bases; bases outside gene matches: 15. The germline CDR1 and CDR2 sequences are SNHLY and FYNNEI. The CDR3 contains 19 residues.

This clone was seen just once. The chain couples TRBV4-1 to TRBJ2-3; D gene unclear. This CDR3 has 11 residues. V was clipped by 1 base and J by 7 bases, with 3 bases between them. CDR1 and CDR2 from the germline V gene are MGHRA and YSYEKL. CDR3 sequence reads: CASSQVNTQYF. DNA of the CDR3: TGCGCCAGCAGCCAAGTTAATACGCAGTATTTT.

The chain recombines TRBV29-1 with TRBJ2-7; unclear D gene. Trimming shortened V by 7 bases and J by 3 bases, and 16 bases separated the two germline ends. The germline V gene has CDR1 SQVTM and CDR2 ANQGSEA. This CDR3 has 13 residues. The CDR3 sequence is CSASHSMHYEQYF. In nucleotides, the CDR3 is TGCAGCGCAAGCCACAGTATGCACTACGAGCAGTACTTC.

The chain couples TRBV4-1 to TRBJ2-3; D gene uncertain. This CDR3 is 13 amino acids long. Germline V lookup: CDR1 MGHRA, CDR2 YSYEKL. The V end was cut by 3 bases, the J end by 0 bases, with 4 bases between. The CDR3 sequence: CASSQTSTDTQYF. In DNA form, the CDR3 reads TGCGCCAGCAGCCAGACTAGCACAGATACGCAGTATTTT.

The count of this clone is one. The rearrangement joins TRBV14 to TRBJ1-2, with 8 bases aligning to TRBD1. This CDR3 is 15 amino acids long. V was clipped by 5 bases and J by 7 bases; unmatched bases: 12. The germline V gene encodes CDR1 SGHDN and CDR2 FVKESK. The CDR3 DNA follows: TGTGCCAGCAGCTTCCTCTCGACAGGGGACCCTGGCTACACCTTC. Translated, it gives CASSFLSTGDPGYTF.

The genes are TRBV15 and TRBJ1-1, with TRBD1 matching 10 bases. CDR1 is LNHNV, CDR2 YYDKDF, per germline (reference sequence). CDR3 length: 14 residues. Losses at the gene ends were 4 bases for V and 7 bases for J; bases not matched to a gene: 6. The CDR3 region is CATSIDDRGHEAFF. The DNA for the CDR3 is TGTGCCACCAGCATTGATGACAGGGGGCATGAAGCTTTCTTT.

The chain is built from TRBV5-1 and TRBJ2-5, with D perhaps TRBD2 (8 bases). Between the trimmed V and J ends, which lost 0 bases and 5 bases, there was a span of 17 bases. Germline assignment: CDR1 SGHRS and CDR2 YFSETQ. The CDR3 is 16 amino acids. CDR3: CASSLAEGGGGETQYF. CDR3 in DNA: TGCGCCAGCAGCTTGGCAGAAGGGGGCGGGGGGGAGACCCAGTACTTC.

This clone has just one count. This sequence joins TRBV7-6 and TRBJ2-2; 12 nucleotides line up with TRBD2. CDR3 length equals 19 residues. Germline trimming cut 1 base from V and 3 bases from J; bases unmatched to any gene: 9. Germline CDR1 SGHVS, CDR2 FNYEAQ. CDR3 nucleotides: TGTGCCAGCAGCTTAGTAGGACTAGCGGGGACGTTGTACACCGGGGAGCTGTTTTTT. It codes for CASSLVGLAGTLYTGELFF.

The V gene is TRBV27, the J gene TRBJ1-5, with TRBD1 matching over 8 bases. Losses at the gene ends were 5 bases for V and 7 bases for J; bases not matched to a gene: 7. Germline V gene sequence: CDR1 MNHEY, CDR2 SMNVEV (reference sequence). The CDR3 is made up of 14 amino acids. This CDR3 reads CASSQGQGEQPQHF. Here the CDR3 DNA reads TGTGCCAGCAGTCAAGGACAGGGAGAACAGCCCCAGCATTTT.

In DNA form, the CDR3 reads TGTGCCAGCAGTTACGATGGCCGCGGACCCCCCGCCGAGCAGTACTTC. Residues: CASSYDGRGPPAEQYF. The chain employs TRBV6-5 and TRBJ2-7; no clear D gene. Trimming stripped 2 bases from V and 6 bases from J, with 20 bases between. In germline, CDR1 is MNHEY, CDR2 SVGAGI. The CDR3 has 16 amino acids.

The chain combines TRBV6-5 with TRBJ2-1, with 11 bases that match TRBD2. Per the germline V gene, CDR1 is MNHEY and CDR2 is SVGAGI. This CDR3 has 15 residues. Trimming cost V 0 bases and J 12 bases; bases outside gene matches: 7. CDR3: CASSYSLAGGIVQFF. For the CDR3, the DNA is TGTGCCAGCAGTTACTCTCTAGCGGGAGGTATCGTGCAGTTCTTC.

The chain is built from TRBV5-5 and TRBJ2-7, with TRBD2 as a possible D gene (6 bases). Trimming pared 1 base from V and 4 bases from J, leaving 12 bases between. The CDR3 totals 14 residues. Germline CDR1 SGHKS, CDR2 YYEKEE (reference sequence). The CDR3 reads CASSLFAGRYEQYF. The CDR3 coding sequence is TGTGCCAGCAGCTTGTTTGCGGGGAGGTACGAGCAGTACTTC.

The V gene is TRBV7-2, the J gene TRBJ1-1; D gene unclear. Germline lookup yields CDR1 SGHTA and CDR2 FQGNSA. Between the trimmed V and J ends, which lost 10 bases and 6 bases, there was a span of 18 bases. The CDR3 consists of 13 residues. CDR3 residues: CATLTSGRSEAFF. The CDR3 coding sequence is TGTGCCACCTTGACGTCCGGACGTTCTGAAGCTTTCTTT.

The chain is built from TRBV13 and TRBJ2-1, with TRBD2 matching 9 bases. CDR3 length: 20 residues. V trimming: 5 bases; J trimming: 4 bases; junction bases outside the gene matches: 21. CDR1 and CDR2 from the germline V gene are PRHDT and FYEKMQ (reference sequence). The CDR3 DNA is TGTGCCAGCAGCACCAATAGCGGGAGTCTTTTATCGAACCTATACAATGAGCAGTTCTTC. Translating gives CASSTNSGSLLSNLYNEQFF.

This sequence joins TRBV6-5 and TRBJ1-1; D call uncertain. In germline, CDR1 is MNHEY, CDR2 SVGAGI. The ends were cut back, 0 bases at V and 3 bases at J, with 11 bases in the middle. The CDR3 runs 15 residues. CDR3 residues: CASSYSWQADTEAFF. For the CDR3, the DNA is TGTGCCAGCAGTTACTCCTGGCAGGCGGACACTGAAGCTTTCTTT.

The V call is TRBV14, the J call TRBJ1-2; D might be TRBD1 (5 bases). The CDR3 runs to 15 residues. V lost 0 bases and J lost 4, with 12 bases in between. Germline assignment: CDR1 SGHDN and CDR2 FVKESK. CDR3 nucleotides: TGTGCCAGCAGCCAAGATGGGGGAGATACCTATGGCTACACCTTC. This gives the protein CASSQDGGDTYGYTF.

The V and J genes are TRBV4-1 and TRBJ2-7, with 8 bases identical to TRBD1. The trim removed 1 base at V and 5 bases at J, leaving 4 bases unmatched. Germline loops: CDR1 MGHRA, CDR2 YSYEKL. There are 14 residues in the CDR3. The CDR3 sequence: CASSQAHRGNEQYF. For the CDR3, the DNA is TGCGCCAGCAGCCAAGCACACAGGGGGAACGAGCAGTACTTC.

CDR3 region: CASSLAPAYEQYF. The DNA of the CDR3 is TGTGCCAGCAGCTTAGCCCCAGCCTACGAGCAGTACTTC. The rearrangement joins TRBV7-6 to TRBJ2-7; D gene uncertain. Trimming shortened V by 0 bases and J by 2 bases, and 5 bases separated the two germline ends. There are 13 residues in the CDR3. CDR1 and CDR2 from the germline V gene are SGHVS and FNYEAQ. Supplemented by reference TRBV7-6 and TRBJ2-7, the full variable domain reads GAGVSQSPRYKVTKRGQDVALRCDPISGHVSLYWYRQALGQGPEFLTYFNYEAQQDKSGLPNDRFSAERPEGSISTLTIQRTEQRDSAMYRCASSLAPAYEQYFGPGTRLTVT.

The gene calls are TRBV11-2 and TRBJ1-2; TRBD1 agrees at 12 bases. Trimming at V came to 3 bases and at J to 7 bases, leaving 3 bases not matched to a gene. The CDR3 runs to 14 residues. Germline assignment: CDR1 SGHAT and CDR2 FQNNGV. Written as DNA, the CDR3 is TGTGCCAGCAGCTTGGGACAGGGGGCAATTGGCTACACCTTC. This gives the protein CASSLGQGAIGYTF.

The chain joins TRBV5-1 to TRBJ2-3; possible D gene TRBD1, 5 bases. Trimming took 3 bases from V and 2 from J, leaving 13 bases between them. CDR1 is SGHRS and CDR2 is YFSETQ in the germline V gene. This CDR3 region has 15 residues. The CDR3 nucleotides read TGCGCCAGCAGCTCAGCCGACAGCTCCACAGATACGCAGTATTTT. Its translation is CASSSADSSTDTQYF.

The V and J genes are TRBV7-8 and TRBJ1-5, with D uncertain. With 5 bases removed from V and 15 bases from J, the gap between germline ends came to 23 bases. CDR1 and CDR2 from the germline V gene are SGHVS and FQNEAQ. The CDR3 has 14 amino acids. The CDR3 reads CASSPLGDGQKGHF. Written as DNA, the CDR3 is TGTGCCAGCAGCCCCCTCGGGGATGGGCAGAAGGGGCATTTT.

The J gene is TRBJ2-7, the V gene TRBV11-2, with D maybe TRBD2 (5 bases). The ends were cut back, 0 bases at V and 5 bases at J, with 11 bases in the middle. The CDR3 sequence is 14 residues long. Germline CDR1 and CDR2: SGHAT and FQNNGV. This CDR3 reads CASSLEYGIHEQYF. The CDR3 DNA follows: TGTGCCAGCAGCTTAGAATACGGGATCCACGAGCAGTACTTC.

The V and J genes are TRBV15 and TRBJ1-2; 7 bases align to TRBD1. The germline V gene has CDR1 LNHNV and CDR2 YYDKDF (reference sequence). This CDR3 is 14 amino acids long. Germline trimming cut 6 bases from V and 3 bases from J; bases unmatched to any gene: 7. In DNA form, the CDR3 reads TGTGCCACCAGGGCGACAGGGCTGGACTATGGCTACACCTTC. Protein product: CATRATGLDYGYTF.

This sequence joins TRBV27 and TRBJ2-4, with D hard to call. The CDR3 is made up of 16 amino acids. Trimming stripped 1 base from V and 4 bases from J, with 14 bases between. The V gene's germline CDR1 is MNHEY and CDR2 SMNVEV (reference sequence). The CDR3 nucleotides are TGTGCCAGCAGTTTATTCGGTTCCAGCCTAAAAAACATTCAGTACTTC. Translation gives CASSLFGSSLKNIQYF.

The V gene is TRBV19, the J gene TRBJ1-1; D possibly corresponds to TRBD1 (5 bases). The germline V and J ends were trimmed by 0 bases and 1 base, with 9 bases remaining between them. The CDR3 runs to 15 residues. Germline loops: CDR1 LNHDA, CDR2 SQIVND (reference sequence). CDR3 residues: CASSIDGTANTEAFF. The CDR3 nucleotides are TGTGCCAGTAGTATAGACGGGACGGCGAACACTGAAGCTTTCTTT. Variable domain in full (rest from reference TRBV19 and TRBJ1-1): DGGITQSPKYLFRKEGQNVTLSCEQNLNHDAMYWYRQDPGQGLRLIYYSQIVNDFQKGDIAEGYSVSREKKESFPLTVTSAQKNPTAFYLCASSIDGTANTEAFFGQGTRLTVV.

In its sample, this clone was seen once. The rearrangement joins TRBV25-1 to TRBJ2-3; tentatively, D is TRBD2 (5 bases). Germline V lookup: CDR1 MGHDK, CDR2 SYGVNS. With 3 bases removed from V and 6 bases from J, the gap between germline ends came to 16 bases. The CDR3 spans 15 residues. The CDR3 region is CASSDEIGVADTQYF. Written as DNA, the CDR3 is TGTGCCAGCAGTGATGAGATCGGGGTGGCGGATACGCAGTATTTT.